These 8 T cell receptor beta chains share one sample of origin, sequenced in a study of blood T cell repertoires in COVID-19 (dated by TCRdb to about 2020). The method was the immunoSEQ multiplex PCR assay. What TCRdb holds here is the immuneACCESS table cut down to in-frame rearrangements. Part of the clones is not present; checked against another copy, under half of the missing clones reflect an unresolved V gene, and the others are unexplained. This sample lists 90,000 to 120,000 clones; around 80% were detected once. More than 4% of the sample comes from the top ten. Sequencing was carried out using peripheral blood. The receptor source for this set is a man in his 70s with acute or convalescent COVID-19.

The gene calls are TRBV11-2 and TRBJ2-3; unclear D gene. The ends were cut back, 0 bases at V and 10 bases at J, with 11 bases in the middle. Germline CDR1 is SGHAT and CDR2 is FQNNGV. The CDR3 spans 13 residues. The CDR3 protein is CASSLDRWAPQYF. The CDR3 region has the DNA TGTGCCAGCAGCTTAGATCGGTGGGCACCGCAGTATTTT.

This clone was observed a handful of times. The chain combines TRBV28 with TRBJ1-5; D is unclear. Trimming shortened V by 4 bases and J by 6 bases, and 13 bases separated the two germline ends. This CDR3 has 14 residues. Germline assignment: CDR1 MDHEN and CDR2 SYDVKM. The chain's CDR3 is CASSSGQIRQPQHF. In DNA, the CDR3 is TGTGCCAGCAGTTCAGGTCAGATCCGTCAGCCCCAGCATTTT.

The chain combines TRBV2 with TRBJ2-1; 9 bases map to TRBD1. Germline values: CDR1 SNHLY, CDR2 FYNNEI. The V segment lost 0 bases and the J segment 7 bases; nucleotides outside the gene matches: 4. The CDR3 contains 15 residues. CDR3 sequence (DNA): TGTGCCAGCAGTGAAGCCGAGGACAGGGGAAATGAGCAGTTCTTC. Its translation: CASSEAEDRGNEQFF.

The V gene is TRBV2, the J gene TRBJ1-2, with TRBD1 matching 11 bases. Germline V gene data show CDR1 as SNHLY and CDR2 as FYNNEI. The length of the CDR3 is 15 residues. Trimming at V came to 4 bases and at J to 3 bases, leaving 4 bases not matched to a gene. Here the CDR3 DNA reads TGTGCCAGCAGTGCAGGACAGGGGGCATACTATGGCTACACCTTC. Amino acids: CASSAGQGAYYGYTF. The complete variable domain, with remaining parts taken from reference TRBV2 and TRBJ1-2, reads EPEVTQTPSHQVTQMGQEVILRCVPISNHLYFYWYRQILGQKVEFLVSFYNNEISEKSEIFDDQFSVERPDGSNFTLKIRSTKLEDSAMYFCASSAGQGAYYGYTFGSGTRLTVV.

The chain joins TRBV2 to TRBJ1-3; D not resolved. Germline CDR1 and CDR2: SNHLY and FYNNEI. V shed 11 bases and J shed 4 bases, with 12 bases lying between them. The CDR3 runs 12 residues. This CDR3 reads CAGSGSGNTIYF. CDR3 DNA sequence: TGTGCCGGATCAGGTTCAGGAAACACCATATATTTT.

The CDR3 loop is CASSQDSPYEQYF. In DNA form, the CDR3 reads TGCGCCAGCAGCCAAGATTCCCCGTACGAGCAGTACTTC. The gene calls are TRBV4-1 and TRBJ2-7; D is unclear. CDR1 is MGHRA and CDR2 is YSYEKL in the germline V gene. The CDR3 extends over 13 amino acids. V was pared by 0 bases and J by 4 bases, with 7 bases between.

The rearrangement links TRBV9 to TRBJ1-5, with 8 bases fitting TRBD1. Trimming removed 0 bases from V and 13 bases from J; junction bases left unmatched: 9. The CDR3 spans 14 residues. In germline, CDR1 is SGDLS, CDR2 YYNGEE. CDR3 nucleotides: TGTGCCAGCAGCGTAGGGTCCGGACAGGGCGATCAGCATTTT. It specifies CASSVGSGQGDQHF.

Only a few counts were recorded for this clone. The chain is built from TRBV7-3 and TRBJ2-1, with 8 bases lining up with TRBD2. V shed 5 bases and J 6 bases; nucleotides not matched to a gene: 9. Germline-derived CDR1 and CDR2 are SGHTA and FQGTGA. This CDR3 region has 15 residues. The CDR3 DNA reads as TGTGCCAGCAGCGCCCTGGGGCTAGCGGGCAATGAGCAGTTCTTC. Translation gives CASSALGLAGNEQFF.